Following are 24 T cell receptor beta chains from one sample sequenced in a study of T cells in Graves' hyperthyroidism and ophthalmopathy. Amplification yielded TCR beta CDR3 regions, with RNA transcripts as the source. The study used the HTBI primer set for a first-round RT-PCR of the TCR CDR3. MiXCR was run by TCRdb on the multiplex PCR reads, yielding one entry per CDR3 protein. The table shows about 380,000 distinct CDR3 sequences, with over 11% occurring only once. Sequenced sample: blood. The receptors come from an older woman with Graves' hyperthyroidism.

This clonotype appeared a single time. The chain joins TRBV19 to TRBJ2-7; 8 positions agree with TRBD1. Germline CDR1 reads LNHDA; CDR2 reads SQIVND (reference sequence). With 5 bases clipped from V and 0 bases from J, the junction kept 6 bases outside the gene matches. This CDR3 spans 15 amino acids. CDR3 loop: CASSRTGGGSYEQYF. CDR3 coding DNA: TGTGCCAGTAGTCGCACAGGGGGAGGCTCCTACGAGCAGTACTTC.

The table lists this clonotype with many counts. The chain has TRBV10-3 and TRBJ2-1, with 10 positions matching TRBD2. The V gene's germline CDR1 is ENHRY and CDR2 SYGVKD. This CDR3 contains 16 residues. V lost 3 bases and J lost 2; bases outside the gene matches: 4. CDR3 in DNA: TGTGCCATCAGTGACCTAGCGGGAGTTCCCTACAATGAGCAGTTCTTC. This gives the protein CAISDLAGVPYNEQFF.

This clonotype was seen more than once but under ten times. V is TRBV5-4 and J is TRBJ2-6, with 12 nucleotides matching TRBD1. The germline V gene has CDR1 SGHNT and CDR2 YYREEE (reference sequence). The CDR3 is 18 residues long. The V and J ends lost 4 bases and 2 bases, in that order; junction bases with no gene match: 7. CDR3: CASSPGGTGGPGANVLTF. CDR3 sequence (DNA): TGTGCCAGCAGCCCAGGTGGGACAGGGGGCCCTGGGGCCAACGTCCTGACTTTC.

In this sample, this clonotype turned up many times. The gene calls are TRBV7-2 and TRBJ1-1, with D uncertain. CDR1 is SGHTA and CDR2 is FQGNSA in the germline V gene. The CDR3 runs 15 residues. V was clipped by 1 base and J by 0 bases, with 9 bases between them. The CDR3 loop is CASSLVPGLNTEAFF. CDR3 in DNA: TGTGCCAGCAGCTTAGTTCCAGGCTTGAACACTGAAGCTTTCTTT.

In its sample, this clonotype was seen many times. The chain has TRBV11-2 and TRBJ2-5, with TRBD2 identical over 13 bases. The CDR3 spans 14 residues. CDR1 and CDR2 from the germline V gene are SGHAT and FQNNGV. V dropped 6 bases and J dropped 4; count of bases not matched to a gene: 2. CDR3 DNA: TGTGCCAGCAGGCGACTAGCGGGAGGAGAGACCCAGTACTTC. As protein: CASRRLAGGETQYF.

This clonotype was counted many times. V usage is TRBV20-1 and J usage is TRBJ2-1; D is ambiguous. This CDR3 spans 15 amino acids. V was clipped by 3 bases and J by 5 bases, with 17 bases between them. Germline assignment: CDR1 DFQATT and CDR2 SNEGSKA (reference sequence). The CDR3 reads CSASEVRLPNNEQFF. The CDR3 region has the DNA TGCAGTGCTAGCGAGGTTAGGCTGCCCAACAATGAGCAGTTCTTC.

This rearrangement joins TRBV19 to TRBJ2-1, with D tentatively TRBD2 (6 bases). CDR3 length equals 14 residues. CDR1 is LNHDA and CDR2 is SQIVND in the germline V gene (reference sequence). The V end was cut by 5 bases, the J end by 7 bases, with 15 bases between. The CDR3 loop is CASSSGGSPNEQFF. Written as DNA, the CDR3 is TGTGCCAGTAGTTCCGGGGGTTCTCCGAATGAGCAGTTCTTC. The full variable domain, its missing parts supplied by reference TRBV19 and TRBJ2-1, is DGGITQSPKYLFRKEGQNVTLSCEQNLNHDAMYWYRQDPGQGLRLIYYSQIVNDFQKGDIAEGYSVSREKKESFPLTVTSAQKNPTAFYLCASSSGGSPNEQFFGPGTRLTVL.

This clonotype was counted at least ten times. The V call is TRBV2, the J call TRBJ2-7, with 9 bases lining up with TRBD2. Per germline, CDR1 SNHLY and CDR2 FYNNEI. This CDR3 contains 15 residues. V dropped 1 base and J dropped 6; count of bases not matched to a gene: 7. CDR3 residues: CASSEVRREGREQYF. The CDR3 DNA follows: TGTGCCAGCAGTGAAGTCCGGCGGGAGGGCCGCGAGCAGTACTTC.

To note about this clonotype: This may be a read error, as it is one base from a much larger clone. CDR3 in DNA: TGTGCCACCAGGGCTAGCTCCTACAATGCGCAGTTCTTC. Its translation is CATRASSYNAQFF. The genes are TRBV7-9 and TRBJ2-1, with D possibly called TRBD1 or TRBD2 (5 bases each). Germline CDR1 and CDR2: SEHNR and FQNEAQ (reference sequence). This CDR3 region has 13 residues.

This clonotype was observed a few times. The chain uses TRBV19 and TRBJ2-7, with D uncertain. With 9 bases removed from V and 4 bases from J, the gap between germline ends came to 7 bases. Per germline, CDR1 LNHDA and CDR2 SQIVND (reference sequence). The length of the CDR3 is 10 residues. CDR3 loop: CASPPYEQYF. Here the CDR3 DNA reads TGTGCCAGCCCGCCGTACGAGCAGTACTTC.

This clonotype was observed a few times. CDR3 sequence reads: CSASSTDGGDQPQHF. In nucleotides, the CDR3 is TGCAGTGCTAGCTCCACGGACGGAGGCGATCAGCCCCAGCATTTT. The rearrangement uses TRBV20-1 and TRBJ1-5; D remains ambiguous. This CDR3 has 15 residues. Looked up from germline, CDR1 is DFQATT and CDR2 is SNEGSKA (reference sequence). Trimming shortened V by 3 bases and J by 5 bases, and 17 bases separated the two germline ends.

The chain uses TRBV12-3 or TRBV12-4 and TRBJ2-1; 10 bases agree with TRBD2. This CDR3 comprises 15 residues. V trimming: 5 bases; J trimming: 5 bases; junction bases outside the gene matches: 6. The CDR3 loop reads CASSRGLAADNEQFF. CDR3 nucleotide sequence: TGTGCCAGCAGTCGCGGACTAGCGGCCGACAATGAGCAGTTCTTC.

V and J are TRBV6-5 and TRBJ2-7; 7 bases match TRBD2. Losses at the gene ends were 0 bases for V and 4 bases for J; bases not matched to a gene: 6. This CDR3 is built from 15 residues. In germline, CDR1 is MNHEY, CDR2 SVGAGI. The DNA of the CDR3 is TGTGCCAGCAGTTACTCGGCTAGCGGAAATTACGAGCAGTACTTC. Amino acids: CASSYSASGNYEQYF.

Many counts were recorded for this clonotype. The chain joins TRBV28 to TRBJ1-1, with D possibly matching TRBD1 (5 bases). The CDR3 runs 14 residues. Trimming shortened V by 1 base and J by 3 bases, and 9 bases separated the two germline ends. CDR1 MDHEN and CDR2 SYDVKM come from the germline V gene. CDR3 nucleotide sequence: TGTGCCAGCAGTTTATATATAGGGGACACTGAAGCTTTCTTT. Translated: CASSLYIGDTEAFF.

This clonotype was detected many times. This chain joins TRBV7-9 and TRBJ1-6; the match to TRBD1 covers 7 bases. The V gene end was trimmed by 5 bases and the J gene end by 9 bases; junction bases not matched to a gene: 4. The CDR3 extends over 13 amino acids. Germline loops: CDR1 SEHNR, CDR2 FQNEAQ (reference sequence). The CDR3 nucleotides are TGTGCCAGCAGCCAAGACAGGGTTTCACCCCTCCACTTT. This gives the protein CASSQDRVSPLHF.

The CDR3 loop reads CASSLQSKGLYEQYF. DNA for the CDR3: TGTGCCAGCAGTTTACAGTCGAAAGGACTATACGAGCAGTACTTC. This chain links TRBV28 with TRBJ2-7, with a weak D call TRBD2 (6 bases). Germline V gene sequence: CDR1 MDHEN, CDR2 SYDVKM. This CDR3 region has 15 residues. Trimming took 2 bases from V and 4 from J, leaving 15 bases between them.

At least ten counts were recorded for this clonotype. The V and J genes are TRBV7-3 and TRBJ2-5; maybe TRBD2 (7 bases). The CDR3 has 13 amino acids. Germline values: CDR1 SGHTA, CDR2 FQGTGA. Trimming took off 4 bases at V and 9 bases at J, with 15 bases between the two ends. For the CDR3, the DNA is TGTGCCAGCAGCTCCAACAGGGAGGGGGCCCAGTACTTC. It is translated as CASSSNREGAQYF.

This clonotype was detected ten times or more. The chain recombines TRBV10-3 with TRBJ2-1, with D possibly being TRBD1 (5 bases). Trimming removed 3 bases at V and 1 base at J, with 13 bases between. CDR1 is ENHRY, CDR2 SYGVKD, per germline. This CDR3 comprises 16 residues. As DNA, the CDR3 is TGTGCCATCAGTGATAGTACAGGCCTGTCCTACAATGAGCAGTTCTTC. It codes for CAISDSTGLSYNEQFF.

The chain links TRBV6-1 to TRBJ1-3; weak D call: TRBD1 (6 bases). The germline V gene has CDR1 MNHNS and CDR2 SASEGT. The CDR3 length is 16 residues. V dropped 5 bases and J dropped 0 bases, with 14 bases sitting between them. The CDR3 loop is CASSQDRRNSGNTIYF. The DNA for the CDR3 is TGTGCCAGCAGTCAGGACAGAAGGAACTCTGGAAACACCATATATTTT.

In its sample, this clonotype was seen many times. The chain joins TRBV7-8 to TRBJ2-5; D may be TRBD1 (6 bases). Trimming took 6 bases from V and 1 from J, leaving 18 bases between them. This CDR3 is built from 16 residues. CDR1 SGHVS and CDR2 FQNEAQ come from the germline V gene. In nucleotides, the CDR3 is TGTGCCAGCAGACGCAACAGGGTTTTGGGCCAAGAGACCCAGTACTTC. It encodes CASRRNRVLGQETQYF.

The J gene is TRBJ2-7, the V gene TRBV5-1; a weak D match, TRBD1 (7 bases). V lost 4 bases and J 1 base, leaving 15 bases between the germline ends. Germline V gene sequence: CDR1 SGHRS, CDR2 YFSETQ. The CDR3 extends over 15 amino acids. The CDR3 is CASSPRRGQSYEQYF. Written as DNA, the CDR3 is TGCGCCAGCAGCCCCCGGCGGGGACAGTCCTACGAGCAGTACTTC. Supplemented by reference TRBV5-1 and TRBJ2-7, the full variable domain reads KAGVTQTPRYLIKTRGQQVTLSCSPISGHRSVSWYQQTPGQGLQFLFEYFSETQRNKGNFPGRFSGRQFSNSRSEMNVSTLELGDSALYLCASSPRRGQSYEQYFGPGTRLTVT.

There are many counts of this clonotype. This chain joins TRBV11-3 and TRBJ2-7; D is perhaps TRBD1 or TRBD2 (5 bases each). Trimming pared 0 bases from V and 2 bases from J, leaving 14 bases between. Germline CDR1 is SGHNT and CDR2 is YENEEA. The CDR3 totals 16 residues. CDR3 DNA sequence: TGTGCCAGCAGCTTAGAAGGCTGGGACGGGCCCTACGAGCAGTACTTC. This encodes CASSLEGWDGPYEQYF.

On this clonotype itself: It may be a read error: a sequence one base away is much more abundant. This sequence joins TRBV6-2 or TRBV6-3 and TRBJ2-1; no clear D gene. The V gene's germline CDR1 is MNHEY and CDR2 SVGEGT. The CDR3 has 15 residues. The CDR3 coding sequence is TGTGCCAGTAGACCCGACTCGGGTTCCTACAATGAGCGGTTCTTC. Residues: CASRPDSGSYNERFF.

This clonotype appeared a few times. The gene calls are TRBV5-5 and TRBJ2-5, with TRBD2 matching over 15 bases. The germline CDR1 and CDR2 sequences are SGHKS and YYEKEE (reference sequence). With 4 bases clipped from V and 5 bases from J, the junction kept 9 bases outside the gene matches. The length of the CDR3 is 17 residues. The CDR3 bases are TGTGCCAGCAGCCAGGGACTAGCGGGAGGCCTGGCGGAGACCCAGTACTTC. Translating gives CASSQGLAGGLAETQYF.